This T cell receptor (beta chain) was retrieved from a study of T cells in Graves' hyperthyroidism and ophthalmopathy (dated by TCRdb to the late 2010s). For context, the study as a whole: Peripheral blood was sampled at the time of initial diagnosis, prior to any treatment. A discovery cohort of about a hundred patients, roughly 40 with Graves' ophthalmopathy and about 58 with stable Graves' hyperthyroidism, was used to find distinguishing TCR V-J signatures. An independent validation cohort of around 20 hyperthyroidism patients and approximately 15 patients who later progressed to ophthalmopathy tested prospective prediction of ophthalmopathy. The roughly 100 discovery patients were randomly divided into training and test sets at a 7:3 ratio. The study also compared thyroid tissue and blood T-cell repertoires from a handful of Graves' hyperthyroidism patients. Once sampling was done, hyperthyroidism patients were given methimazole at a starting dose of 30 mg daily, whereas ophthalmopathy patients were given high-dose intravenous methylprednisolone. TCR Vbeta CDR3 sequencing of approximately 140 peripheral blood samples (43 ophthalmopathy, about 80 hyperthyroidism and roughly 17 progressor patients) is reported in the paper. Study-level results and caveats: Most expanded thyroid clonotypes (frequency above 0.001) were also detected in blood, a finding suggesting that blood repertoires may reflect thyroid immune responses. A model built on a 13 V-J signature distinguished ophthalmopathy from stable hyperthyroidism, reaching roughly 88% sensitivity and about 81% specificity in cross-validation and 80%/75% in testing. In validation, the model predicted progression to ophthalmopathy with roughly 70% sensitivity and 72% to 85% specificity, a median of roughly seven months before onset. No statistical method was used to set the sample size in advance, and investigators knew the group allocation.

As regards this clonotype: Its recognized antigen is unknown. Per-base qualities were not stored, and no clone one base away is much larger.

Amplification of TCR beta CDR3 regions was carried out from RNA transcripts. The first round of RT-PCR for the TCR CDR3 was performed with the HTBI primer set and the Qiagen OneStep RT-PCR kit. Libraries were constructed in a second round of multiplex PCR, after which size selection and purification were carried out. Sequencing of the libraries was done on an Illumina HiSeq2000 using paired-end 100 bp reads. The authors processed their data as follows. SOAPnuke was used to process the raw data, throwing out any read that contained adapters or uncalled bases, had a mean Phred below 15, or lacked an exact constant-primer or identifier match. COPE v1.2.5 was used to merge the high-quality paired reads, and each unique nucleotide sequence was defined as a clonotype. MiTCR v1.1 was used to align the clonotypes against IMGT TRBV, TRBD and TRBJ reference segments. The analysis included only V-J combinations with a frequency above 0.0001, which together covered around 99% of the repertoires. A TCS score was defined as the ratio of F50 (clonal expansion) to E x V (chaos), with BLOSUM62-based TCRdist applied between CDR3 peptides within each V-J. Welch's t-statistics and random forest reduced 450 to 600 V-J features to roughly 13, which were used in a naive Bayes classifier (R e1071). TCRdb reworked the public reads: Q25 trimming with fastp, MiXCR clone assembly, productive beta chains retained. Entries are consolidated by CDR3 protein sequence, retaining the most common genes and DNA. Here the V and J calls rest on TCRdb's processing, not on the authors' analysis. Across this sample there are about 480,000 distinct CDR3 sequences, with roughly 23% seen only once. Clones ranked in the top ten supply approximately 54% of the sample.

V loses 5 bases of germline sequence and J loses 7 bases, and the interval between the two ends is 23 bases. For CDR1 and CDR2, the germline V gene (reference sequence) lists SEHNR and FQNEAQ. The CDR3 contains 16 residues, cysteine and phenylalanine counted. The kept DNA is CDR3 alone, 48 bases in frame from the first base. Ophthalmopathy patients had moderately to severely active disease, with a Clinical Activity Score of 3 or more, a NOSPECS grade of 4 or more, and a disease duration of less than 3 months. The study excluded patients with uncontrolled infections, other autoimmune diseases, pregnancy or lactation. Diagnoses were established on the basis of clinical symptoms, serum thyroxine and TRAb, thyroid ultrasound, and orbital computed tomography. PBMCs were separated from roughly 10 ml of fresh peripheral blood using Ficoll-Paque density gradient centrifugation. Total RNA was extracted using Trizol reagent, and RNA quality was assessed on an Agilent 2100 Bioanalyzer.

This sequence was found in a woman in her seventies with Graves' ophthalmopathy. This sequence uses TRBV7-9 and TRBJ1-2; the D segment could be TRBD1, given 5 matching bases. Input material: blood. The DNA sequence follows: TGTGCCAGCAGCGCAATGGTGTCCAGGGTGTCCGGTGGCTACACCTTC. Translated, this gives CASSAMVSRVSGGYTF.